The T cell receptor beta chain under discussion was sequenced for a study of blood T cell repertoires in COVID-19. The table lists this clone with a count of one. The CDR3 contains 15 residues. V gave up 2 bases and J gave up 2 bases, with 10 bases separating them. The germline V gene has CDR1 MNHEY and CDR2 SVGAGI. In the source study's methods: It was from reference gene primer amplification that nucleated cell counts were estimated. Some clones are missing from TCRdb's copy, which holds only in-frame ones; the method was immunoSEQ multiplex PCR. The V and J calls and clone size were taken over from that table, and D and trimming were inferred from the DNA. The sample shows some 530,000 clones, approximately 85% of them seen only once.

The genes are TRBV6-5 and TRBJ2-4; the D gene is possibly TRBD2 (5 bases). Sequencing was carried out using peripheral blood. The clonotype comes from a human donor in a cohort sampled during active COVID-19. CDR3 protein: CASSYSRGTKNIQYF. The CDR3 DNA reads TGTGCCAGCAGTTACAGTCGAGGGACCAAAAACATTCAGTACTTC.